These 13 T cell receptor beta chains originate from one sample sequenced in a study of blood T cells in healthy people across ages. Next came a second PCR, run for roughly 6 to 11 cycles, which used a sample-barcoded 5' primer along with a J-beta primer mix. Via MiXCR, TCRdb re-called the 5' RACE reads, giving one row per CDR3 protein. This table holds hundreds of thousands of distinct CDR3 sequences, 29% found once. Material for sequencing was blood. The receptor set was obtained from a woman of 80 years or more in good health.

Comment on this clonotype: This may be a read error: a much more frequent sequence differs by one nucleotide. The chain recombines TRBV7-9 with TRBJ2-6, with D maybe TRBD2 (7 bases). Per germline, CDR1 SEHNR and CDR2 FQNEAQ (reference sequence). There are 20 residues in the CDR3. The CDR3 spells CVSSLSRGRGPYSGANVLTF. In nucleotides, the CDR3 is TGTGTCAGCAGCTTATCACGTGGGCGGGGGCCTTACTCTGGGGCCAACGTCCTGACTTTC.

This chain connects TRBV19 to TRBJ1-4; 7 nucleotides match TRBD1. Per germline, CDR1 LNHDA and CDR2 SQIVND (reference sequence). This CDR3 has 16 amino acids. The ends lost 3 bases at V and 5 bases at J; junction bases unmatched: 9. DNA for the CDR3: TGTGCCAGTAGTATTCCGGCCGGGACAGCAAATGAAAAACTGTTTTTT. It is translated as CASSIPAGTANEKLFF.

In this sample, this clonotype turned up once. The chain uses TRBV28 and TRBJ1-2, with D hard to call. With 3 bases removed from V and 13 bases from J, the gap between germline ends came to 15 bases. Germline V gene data show CDR1 as MDHEN and CDR2 as SYDVKM. There are 12 residues in the CDR3. For the CDR3, the DNA is TGTGCCAGCAGTTTCGGGGTGCAATGGGGCACCTTC. It codes for CASSFGVQWGTF.

The sample holds a few counts of this clonotype. The V and J genes are TRBV12-3 or TRBV12-4 and TRBJ1-6, with TRBD1 matching 8 bases. The CDR3 extends over 17 amino acids. Trimming at V came to 8 bases and at J to 3 bases, leaving 12 bases not matched to a gene. The CDR3 DNA reads TGTGCCAGCGCAGTAATCCAGGGGGCGTTCTATAATTCACCCCTCCACTTT. Translated: CASAVIQGAFYNSPLHF.

Comment on this clonotype: A much larger clone lies a single base off, so this may be a read error. The rearrangement uses TRBV20-1 and TRBJ2-5; 7 bases match TRBD2. The length of the CDR3 is 13 residues. With V trimmed by 6 bases and J by 12 bases, 16 bases remained unmatched. Germline V lookup: CDR1 DFQATT, CDR2 SNEGSKA (reference sequence). In DNA, the CDR3 is TGCAGTGCCCGTTCCAGTCTAGCGGCGAGAGAGTACTTC. Translated, it gives CSARSSLAAREYF.

This clonotype was counted many times. The chain combines TRBV6-6 with TRBJ2-1, with 9 bases lining up with TRBD2. Per the germline V gene, CDR1 is MNHNY and CDR2 is SVGAGI (reference sequence). J lost 3 bases, V lost 7 bases, and 10 bases had no gene match. The CDR3 contains 16 residues. The CDR3 DNA reads as TGTGCCAGCACCCAACGAGGAGCGGGGGGCTACAATGAGCAGTTCTTC. Amino acids: CASTQRGAGGYNEQFF.

This clonotype appeared a few times. The J gene is TRBJ1-1, the V gene TRBV3-1; TRBD1 aligns across 8 bases. V lost 2 bases, J lost 4 bases, and 3 bases stayed unmatched. Germline CDR1 LGHDT, CDR2 YNNKEL (reference sequence). CDR3 length: 14 residues. CDR3 nucleotide sequence: TGTGCCAGCAGCCAAATACAGGGGGTCACTGAAGCTTTCTTT. Residues: CASSQIQGVTEAFF.

The rearrangement uses TRBV5-5 and TRBJ1-4; a weak D match, TRBD1 (5 bases). Germline loops: CDR1 SGHKS, CDR2 YYEKEE (reference sequence). Trimming took off 4 bases at V and 3 bases at J, with 13 bases between the two ends. The CDR3 length is 15 residues. CDR3 coding DNA: TGTGCCAGCAGCAAGGGACCTGCAGCTAATGAAAAACTGTTTTTT. Translating gives CASSKGPAANEKLFF.

The chain links TRBV6-6 to TRBJ1-5, with 10 bases that match TRBD1. V gave up 5 bases and J gave up 2 bases; unmatched junction bases: 9. The CDR3 is made up of 17 amino acids. CDR1 MNHNY and CDR2 SVGAGI come from the germline V gene (reference sequence). This CDR3 is CASSNGQGEGGNQPQHF. For the CDR3, the DNA is TGTGCCAGCAGTAACGGACAGGGGGAAGGGGGCAATCAGCCCCAGCATTTT.

The rearrangement uses TRBV29-1 and TRBJ2-1; D call uncertain. Trimming stripped 3 bases from V and 8 bases from J, with 20 bases between. The CDR3 spans 15 residues. The germline gives CDR1 SQVTM, CDR2 ANQGSEA. The CDR3 here is CSVEDGGQPYDEQFF. CDR3 nucleotide sequence: TGCAGCGTTGAGGACGGTGGGCAGCCTTACGATGAGCAGTTCTTC.

J is TRBJ1-2 and V is TRBV6-5, with a tentative D call TRBD1 (6 bases). CDR1 is MNHEY and CDR2 is SVGAGI in the germline V gene. The V and J ends lost 0 bases and 8 bases respectively, with 16 bases between them. The CDR3 covers 15 residues. The CDR3 DNA reads as TGTGCCAGCAGTTACTCGATAAACAGGGCGGAGGGCTACACCTTC. Amino acids: CASSYSINRAEGYTF.

This clonotype was detected a few times. V gene TRBV20-1 combines with J gene TRBJ2-1; 7 bases match TRBD2. Germline CDR1 reads DFQATT; CDR2 reads SNEGSKA (reference sequence). Trimming cost V 7 bases and J 0 bases; bases outside gene matches: 6. The CDR3 is 14 amino acids. The CDR3 reads CSVLSGASYNEQFF. CDR3 nucleotide sequence: TGCAGTGTTTTAAGCGGGGCCTCCTACAATGAGCAGTTCTTC.

The chain couples TRBV5-4 to TRBJ2-3; 7 positions agree with TRBD2. The CDR3 is 15 amino acids. The germline gives CDR1 SGHNT, CDR2 YYREEE (reference sequence). With 4 bases clipped from V and 3 bases from J, the junction kept 8 bases outside the gene matches. CDR3 DNA: TGTGCCAGCAGCGTAGGACTAGAGTTGACAGATACGCAGTATTTT. Translated: CASSVGLELTDTQYF.